The following is a TCR beta chain sequence with its context. The target antigen is unknown. The sample originates from a study of T cell responses to AZD1222 COVID-19 vaccine. Study-level points and caveats: Unmutated variant regions reportedly attract nearly half of all spike-specific TCRs. In a largely white British group with more females than males, clonal diversity was possibly underestimated. No day 14 peak samples; only post-peak repertoires were characterized.

Here immunoSEQ multiplex PCR was the method, and the copy in TCRdb shows in-frame clones only, minus some. The sample has 57,000 or so clones; 60% to 85% are singletons. V lost 3 bases and J lost 3, with 9 bases in between. CDR1 and CDR2 from the germline V gene are SGHRS and YFSETQ. This CDR3 contains 14 residues. Doses given second, at about 4 or about 12 weeks, were pooled. The specimen comprised peripheral blood, sampled 28 days after the second AZD1222 dose. This TCR was recovered from an adult who received the AZD1222 COVID-19 vaccine. The chain is built from TRBV5-1 and TRBJ2-2, with no clear D. The CDR3 DNA reads as TGCGCCAGCAGCTGGCGAGAGTACACCGGGGAGCTGTTTTTT. It codes for CASSWREYTGELFF.